These T cell receptor beta chains were read from a single sample in a study of T cell responses to AZD1222 COVID-19 vaccine. Repertoires were generated with immunoSEQ multiplex PCR, while TCRdb's copy carries only in-frame clones and drops some. Counted here are roughly 120,000 clones, roughly 87% occurring once; the ten biggest clones make up under 3%. The sample in question was peripheral blood, obtained 28 days after the second AZD1222 dose. All receptors come from an adult who received the AZD1222 COVID-19 vaccine. Each CDR3 is given with its conserved first and last residue. Each record gives: V gene, D gene, J gene, clone size, CDR3 DNA, CDR3 protein. D genes are given only for firm matches. Clone size, where shown, is once, few, many, or a class for clones that have expanded.

V gene: TRBV30
D gene: TRBD1
J gene: TRBJ2-7
clone size: once
CDR3 DNA: TGTGCCTGGACCCAAGGACAGGGGCTGAGCGAGCAGTACTTC
CDR3 protein: CAWTQGQGLSEQYF

V gene: TRBV11-2
D gene: .
J gene: TRBJ1-2
clone size: .
CDR3 DNA: TGTGCCAGCAGCTTAGATGGAATGCAGGGCTATGGCTACACCTTC
CDR3 protein: CASSLDGMQGYGYTF

V gene: TRBV7-7
D gene: TRBD2
J gene: TRBJ2-2
clone size: many
CDR3 DNA: TGTGCTAGCAGCCCACGGACTAGCGGGACCGGGGAGCTGTTTTTT
CDR3 protein: CASSPRTSGTGELFF

V gene: TRBV10-3
D gene: TRBD1
J gene: TRBJ2-5
clone size: few
CDR3 DNA: TGTGCCACCCGGGCAGGGGGTTCTCAAGAGACCCAGTACTTC
CDR3 protein: CATRAGGSQETQYF

V gene: TRBV5-1
D gene: .
J gene: TRBJ2-7
clone size: .
CDR3 DNA: TGCGCCAGCAGCCCCTCCCCGACGGATTCCTACGAGCAGTACTTC
CDR3 protein: CASSPSPTDSYEQYF

V gene: TRBV6-1
D gene: .
J gene: TRBJ2-1
clone size: .
CDR3 DNA: TGTGCCAGCAGTGAAAGCGGTTTGCGGCTTGTACTCAATGAGCAGTTCTTC
CDR3 protein: CASSESGLRLVLNEQFF

V gene: TRBV6-1
D gene: .
J gene: TRBJ1-4
clone size: .
CDR3 DNA: TGTGCCAGCAGTGAGGGGGATAGTAATGAAAAACTGTTTTTT
CDR3 protein: CASSEGDSNEKLFF

V gene: TRBV7-9
D gene: .
J gene: TRBJ1-2
clone size: .
CDR3 DNA: TGTGCCAGCAGCTTAATCGGGGGGAATTATGGCTACACCTTC
CDR3 protein: CASSLIGGNYGYTF

V gene: TRBV7-8
D gene: TRBD1
J gene: TRBJ1-1
clone size: .
CDR3 DNA: TGTGCCAGCAGACCACAGGGGGCGAAGGCTGAAGCTTTCTTT
CDR3 protein: CASRPQGAKAEAFF

V gene: TRBV7-2
D gene: .
J gene: TRBJ2-7
clone size: .
CDR3 DNA: TGTGCCAGCAGCGCTTGGTCGGGGGTTCCCTCCTACGAGCAGTACTTC
CDR3 protein: CASSAWSGVPSYEQYF

V gene: TRBV6-2/TRBV6-3
D gene: .
J gene: TRBJ1-2
clone size: .
CDR3 DNA: TGTGCCAGCAGTTTACAAGGCTATGGCTACACCTTC
CDR3 protein: CASSLQGYGYTF

V gene: TRBV27
D gene: .
J gene: TRBJ1-6
clone size: .
CDR3 DNA: TGTGCCAGCAGTTTATCGAATTTGGGCCTCCTGGGAAATTCACCCCTCCACTTT
CDR3 protein: CASSLSNLGLLGNSPLHF

V gene: TRBV28
D gene: TRBD1
J gene: TRBJ1-5
clone size: .
CDR3 DNA: TGTGCCAGCACCCTGTTGTGGACAGGGGGCAGTCAGCCCCAGCATTTT
CDR3 protein: CASTLLWTGGSQPQHF

V gene: TRBV7-7
D gene: .
J gene: TRBJ2-2
clone size: .
CDR3 DNA: TGTGCTAGCAGCTTAGGAGGATTGGGGGAGCTGTTTTTT
CDR3 protein: CASSLGGLGELFF

V gene: TRBV7-3
D gene: TRBD2
J gene: TRBJ2-7
clone size: .
CDR3 DNA: TGTGCCAGCAGTCCCAGAGCGGGAGCCGGCTACGAGCAGTACTTC
CDR3 protein: CASSPRAGAGYEQYF

V gene: TRBV5-4
D gene: .
J gene: TRBJ1-2
clone size: .
CDR3 DNA: TGTGCCAGCAGCCCTCGGCAGGTGGGAGCTAACTATGGCTACACCTTC
CDR3 protein: CASSPRQVGANYGYTF

V gene: TRBV30
D gene: .
J gene: TRBJ1-3
clone size: .
CDR3 DNA: TGTGCCTGGAGGCCCTTGGGCAACACCATATATTTT
CDR3 protein: CAWRPLGNTIYF

V gene: TRBV19
D gene: TRBD1
J gene: TRBJ1-1
clone size: .
CDR3 DNA: TGTGCCAGTAGTACCCCTGGACAGGGACGGAACACTGAAGCTTTCTTT
CDR3 protein: CASSTPGQGRNTEAFF

V gene: TRBV28
D gene: TRBD2
J gene: TRBJ2-1
clone size: .
CDR3 DNA: TGTGCCAGCAGCTTAGCGGGGGGCCGTAAAAATGAGCAGTTCTTC
CDR3 protein: CASSLAGGRKNEQFF

V gene: TRBV18
D gene: .
J gene: TRBJ2-5
clone size: .
CDR3 DNA: TGTGCCAGCTCACAGGGGGCCGCGGGGGCCCGGGAGACCCAGTACTTC
CDR3 protein: CASSQGAAGARETQYF

V gene: TRBV18
D gene: .
J gene: TRBJ1-1
clone size: .
CDR3 DNA: TGTGCCAGCTCCCCCGGGGCAGGGCCCGTTGAAGCTTTCTTT
CDR3 protein: CASSPGAGPVEAFF

V gene: TRBV27
D gene: .
J gene: TRBJ2-7
clone size: .
CDR3 DNA: TGTGCCAGCAGCCAAAACTTCCCGCCTCTCCTTATTTACGAGCAGTACTTC
CDR3 protein: CASSQNFPPLLIYEQYF

V gene: TRBV18
D gene: TRBD2
J gene: TRBJ2-5
clone size: .
CDR3 DNA: TGTGCCAGCTCACCGGAACTAGCGGGGGCCTCACAAGAGACCCAGTACTTC
CDR3 protein: CASSPELAGASQETQYF

V gene: TRBV7-2
D gene: TRBD1
J gene: TRBJ2-7
clone size: .
CDR3 DNA: TGTGCCAGCAGCGCGGACAGGGGGCGAGAGCAGTACTTC
CDR3 protein: CASSADRGREQYF

V gene: TRBV19
D gene: TRBD2
J gene: TRBJ2-3
clone size: .
CDR3 DNA: TGTGCCAGTAGTATAAACCAGCGGGGGGGCATAGATACGCAGTATTTT
CDR3 protein: CASSINQRGGIDTQYF

V gene: TRBV2
D gene: .
J gene: TRBJ1-5
clone size: .
CDR3 DNA: TGTGCCAGCAGTGAAAGGACGGGTCATCAGCCCCAGCATTTT
CDR3 protein: CASSERTGHQPQHF

V gene: TRBV5-1
D gene: .
J gene: TRBJ1-6
clone size: .
CDR3 DNA: TGCGCCAGCAGCTTGGGCGGGGGCCTCGGGAATTCACCCCTCCACTTT
CDR3 protein: CASSLGGGLGNSPLHF

V gene: TRBV2
D gene: .
J gene: TRBJ2-1
clone size: .
CDR3 DNA: TGTGCCAGCAGTGCACGGAGGGGGCAATCTGGGAATGAGCAGTTCTTC
CDR3 protein: CASSARRGQSGNEQFF

V gene: TRBV9
D gene: .
J gene: TRBJ1-3
clone size: .
CDR3 DNA: TGTGCCAGCAGCGTACGGGGGCAATTCCAAACTGGAAACACCATATATTTT
CDR3 protein: CASSVRGQFQTGNTIYF

V gene: TRBV27
D gene: TRBD1
J gene: TRBJ1-6
clone size: .
CDR3 DNA: TGTGCCAGTAAGGACAGGGAGAATTCACCCCTCCACTTT
CDR3 protein: CASKDRENSPLHF

V gene: TRBV5-8
D gene: .
J gene: TRBJ1-5
clone size: .
CDR3 DNA: TGTGCCAGCAGACCTTGGGGGACGAGCAATCAGCCCCAGCATTTT
CDR3 protein: CASRPWGTSNQPQHF

V gene: TRBV19
D gene: TRBD1
J gene: TRBJ2-7
clone size: .
CDR3 DNA: TGTGCCAGTAGTCTCTACTCCGGGACAGGGGGTTCCTACGAGCAGTACTTC
CDR3 protein: CASSLYSGTGGSYEQYF

V gene: TRBV5-8
D gene: .
J gene: TRBJ1-5
clone size: .
CDR3 DNA: TGTGCCAGCAACCTACGGGTCAACAGCAATCAGCCCCAGCATTTT
CDR3 protein: CASNLRVNSNQPQHF

V gene: TRBV3-1/TRBV3-2
D gene: .
J gene: TRBJ2-5
clone size: .
CDR3 DNA: TGTGCCAGCAGCTATCAACCCGGGACACCACAAGAGACCCAGTACTTC
CDR3 protein: CASSYQPGTPQETQYF

V gene: TRBV6-5
D gene: TRBD1
J gene: TRBJ1-6
clone size: .
CDR3 DNA: TGTGCCAGCAGCTTCGACAGGGTTAATTCACCCCTCCACTTT
CDR3 protein: CASSFDRVNSPLHF

V gene: TRBV24-1
D gene: .
J gene: TRBJ1-1
clone size: once
CDR3 DNA: TGTGCCACTAGGCCTGACAGACCGAACACTGAAGCTTTCTTT
CDR3 protein: CATRPDRPNTEAFF

V gene: TRBV7-9
D gene: TRBD1
J gene: TRBJ1-1
clone size: .
CDR3 DNA: TGTGCCAGCAGCATGTCAGGGGGCGCTGAAGCTTTCTTT
CDR3 protein: CASSMSGGAEAFF

V gene: TRBV5-1
D gene: .
J gene: TRBJ2-7
clone size: .
CDR3 DNA: TGCGCCAGCCCCCGGACCAGGGGGGTATACGAGCAGTACTTC
CDR3 protein: CASPRTRGVYEQYF

V gene: TRBV5-6
D gene: .
J gene: TRBJ2-5
clone size: .
CDR3 DNA: TGTGCCAGCAGCTTTGGAGACAGGAAAGAGACCCAGTACTTC
CDR3 protein: CASSFGDRKETQYF

V gene: TRBV7-2
D gene: TRBD1
J gene: TRBJ1-6
clone size: .
CDR3 DNA: TGTGCCAGCAGCCCCCCGACAGGGCGGGAATCACCCCTCCACTTT
CDR3 protein: CASSPPTGRESPLHF

V gene: TRBV5-6
D gene: .
J gene: TRBJ1-5
clone size: .
CDR3 DNA: TGTGCCAGCAGCCTAGGCGGGACGTGGCTGGATCAGCCCCAGCATTTT
CDR3 protein: CASSLGGTWLDQPQHF

V gene: TRBV28
D gene: .
J gene: TRBJ1-4
clone size: few
CDR3 DNA: TGTGCCAGCAGTTTATTCTGGGGGAGCGGGACTAATGAAAAACTGTTTTTT
CDR3 protein: CASSLFWGSGTNEKLFF

V gene: TRBV6-5
D gene: TRBD1
J gene: TRBJ1-2
clone size: .
CDR3 DNA: TGTGCCAGCAGTAAACCGGGACAGGGGAGTGGCTACACCTTC
CDR3 protein: CASSKPGQGSGYTF

V gene: TRBV5-1
D gene: .
J gene: TRBJ1-1
clone size: .
CDR3 DNA: TGCGCCAGCAGCTGGGGTGGTGACAGTCAAGCTTTCTTT
CDR3 protein: CASSWGGDSQAFF

V gene: TRBV28
D gene: TRBD1
J gene: TRBJ2-2
clone size: few
CDR3 DNA: TGTGCCAGCAGTTCAGGGGGCGCCGTTAGGGCCGGGGAGCTGTTTTTT
CDR3 protein: CASSSGGAVRAGELFF

V gene: TRBV15
D gene: .
J gene: TRBJ2-7
clone size: .
CDR3 DNA: TGTGCCACCAGCAGAGATCTGGGGGCCCCCTACGAGCAGTACTTC
CDR3 protein: CATSRDLGAPYEQYF

V gene: TRBV6-6
D gene: .
J gene: TRBJ1-3
clone size: .
CDR3 DNA: TGTGCCAGCAGTTCGGACTTCTACTCTGGAAACACCATATATTTT
CDR3 protein: CASSSDFYSGNTIYF

V gene: TRBV10-3
D gene: .
J gene: TRBJ1-4
clone size: .
CDR3 DNA: TGTGCCATCAGTGAAACTAATGAAAAACTGTTTTTT
CDR3 protein: CAISETNEKLFF

V gene: TRBV5-1
D gene: TRBD2
J gene: TRBJ2-2
clone size: .
CDR3 DNA: TGCGCCAGCAGCCTAGAGACTAGCGGGAACACCGGGGAGCTGTTTTTT
CDR3 protein: CASSLETSGNTGELFF

V gene: TRBV5-1
D gene: TRBD1
J gene: TRBJ1-3
clone size: .
CDR3 DNA: TGCGCCAGCAGCTTCGGGTCCGGGACAGGGTCTGGAAACACCATATATTTT
CDR3 protein: CASSFGSGTGSGNTIYF

V gene: TRBV19
D gene: TRBD1
J gene: TRBJ2-7
clone size: .
CDR3 DNA: TGTGCCAGTAGTAGAGACAGGGCATCCTACGAGCAGTACTTC
CDR3 protein: CASSRDRASYEQYF

V gene: TRBV5-3
D gene: TRBD1
J gene: TRBJ1-2
clone size: .
CDR3 DNA: TGTGCCAGAAGCCTCTCAGGACAGGGGTATGGCTACACCTTC
CDR3 protein: CARSLSGQGYGYTF

V gene: TRBV3-1/TRBV3-2
D gene: .
J gene: TRBJ2-7
clone size: .
CDR3 DNA: TGTGCCAGCAGCCAAGGAGGGGCCCCCTACGAGCAGTACTTC
CDR3 protein: CASSQGGAPYEQYF